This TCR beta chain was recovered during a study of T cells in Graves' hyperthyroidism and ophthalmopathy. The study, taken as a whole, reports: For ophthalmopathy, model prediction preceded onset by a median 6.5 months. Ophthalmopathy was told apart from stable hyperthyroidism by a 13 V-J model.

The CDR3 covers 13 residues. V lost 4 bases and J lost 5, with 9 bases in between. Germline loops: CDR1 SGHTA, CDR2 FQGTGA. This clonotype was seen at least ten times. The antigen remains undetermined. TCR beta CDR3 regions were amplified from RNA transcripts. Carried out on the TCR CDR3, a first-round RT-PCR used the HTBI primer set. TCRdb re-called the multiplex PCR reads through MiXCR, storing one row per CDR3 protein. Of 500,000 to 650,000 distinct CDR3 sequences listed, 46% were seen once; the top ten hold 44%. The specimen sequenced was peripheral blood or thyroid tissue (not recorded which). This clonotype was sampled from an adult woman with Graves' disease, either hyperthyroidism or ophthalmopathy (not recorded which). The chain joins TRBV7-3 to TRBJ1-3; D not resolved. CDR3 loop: CASSSSSRNTIYF. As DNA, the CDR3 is TGTGCCAGCAGCTCTTCGTCCCGAAACACCATATATTTT.